The sequence of this TCR beta chain was determined in a study of T cells in Graves' hyperthyroidism and ophthalmopathy. Study summary: Peripheral blood was drawn at first diagnosis, prior to all treatment. Study outcomes and limitations: Expanded thyroid clonotypes (above 0.001) were mostly also found in blood.

The investigators amplified TCR beta CDR3 regions from RNA transcripts. An initial round of RT-PCR targeting the TCR CDR3 relied on the HTBI primer set. Each CDR3 protein is one row after TCRdb ran MiXCR on the multiplex PCR reads. The sample lists more than 300,000 distinct CDR3 sequences, about 14% occurring once. PBMCs were collected from an approximately 9.3 ml volume of fresh peripheral blood. Worth noting for this clonotype: The antigen is not known.

The sequence was collected from a woman in her thirties with Graves' ophthalmopathy. The sample consisted of blood.

CDR3 in DNA: TGTGCCACCAGGACAGGAAACACTGAAGCTTTCTTT. Protein sequence: CATRTGNTEAFF. The chain joins TRBV10-3 to TRBJ1-1; TRBD1 aligns across 7 bases. Trimming cost V 10 bases and J 2 bases; bases outside gene matches: 4. CDR3 length: 12 amino acids. From germline, CDR1 is ENHRY and CDR2 SYGVKD.